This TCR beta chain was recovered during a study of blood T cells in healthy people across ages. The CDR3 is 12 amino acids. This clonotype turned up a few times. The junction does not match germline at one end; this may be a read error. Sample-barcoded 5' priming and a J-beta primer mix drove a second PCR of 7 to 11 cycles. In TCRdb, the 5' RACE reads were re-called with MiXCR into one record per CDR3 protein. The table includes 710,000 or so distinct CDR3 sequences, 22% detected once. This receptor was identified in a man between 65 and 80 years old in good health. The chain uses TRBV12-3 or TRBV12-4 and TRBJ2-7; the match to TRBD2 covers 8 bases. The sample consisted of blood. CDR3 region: CASSPGTREPDF. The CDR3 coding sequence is TGTGCCAGCAGCCCCGGGACTAGAGAACCAGACTTC.